The 29 T cell receptor beta chains presented below share a single source sample, sequenced in a study of blood T cell repertoires in COVID-19. Assay: immunoSEQ multiplex PCR; the TCRdb copy retains only in-frame clones and omits some. This table has over 90,000 clones, around 80% appearing once. Sequencing input: peripheral blood. The receptors here all came from a man aged 60-69 years with active or convalescent COVID-19.

This chain connects TRBV6-2 or TRBV6-3 to TRBJ2-1; TRBD2 matches at 13 bases. The CDR3 is 15 amino acids. CDR1 is MNHEY and CDR2 is SVGEGT in the germline V gene. V trimming: 1 base; J trimming: 6 bases; junction bases outside the gene matches: 0. CDR3 coding DNA: TGTGCCAGCAGTTACTGGACTAGCGGGAGCAATGAGCAGTTCTTC. This gives the protein CASSYWTSGSNEQFF.

V is TRBV23-1 and J is TRBJ1-4; TRBD1 aligns across 7 bases. TRBV23-1 is annotated as an ORF whose role is uncertain. This CDR3 spans 17 amino acids. Trimming took 3 bases from V and 0 from J; bases not matched to a gene: 7. In nucleotides, the CDR3 is TGCGCCAGCAGTCAGGGGCAGGGGGACACAACTAATGAAAAACTGTTTTTT. Its translation is CASSQGQGDTTNEKLFF.

This clone was counted between two and nine times. The CDR3 DNA follows: TGTGCCAGCAGCCCGGGGTACACTGAAGCTTTCTTT. Protein product: CASSPGYTEAFF. The chain carries TRBV12-3 or TRBV12-4 and TRBJ1-1; D not certain. Trimming left V 6 bases short and J 3 bases short, with 8 bases between. This CDR3 has 12 residues.

The J gene is TRBJ1-3, the V gene TRBV30; D gene unclear. The CDR3 is made up of 14 amino acids. Germline loops: CDR1 GTSNPN, CDR2 SVGIG (reference sequence). Trimming removed 1 base at V and 1 base at J, with 8 bases between. The CDR3 reads CAWSGRVSGNTIYF. CDR3 sequence (DNA): TGTGCCTGGAGTGGCCGGGTTTCTGGAAACACCATATATTTT.

The chain joins TRBV6-5 to TRBJ2-1, with D uncertain. The CDR3 is 16 residues long. CDR1 is MNHEY, CDR2 SVGAGI, per germline. The V and J ends lost 2 bases and 6 bases respectively, with 17 bases between them. CDR3 nucleotides: TGTGCCAGCAGTTACGACTCTCCTCTGGTCGGCAATGAGCAGTTCTTC. Translating gives CASSYDSPLVGNEQFF.

Remarks on this clone: At the DNA level, this CDR3 is encoded by other sequences in the same sample as well. The gene calls are TRBV18 and TRBJ1-1; D unresolved. V dropped 0 bases and J dropped 4 bases, with 6 bases sitting between them. Germline CDR1 and CDR2: KGHSH and LQKENI. This CDR3 is built from 13 residues. Here the CDR3 reads CASSPPGGTEAFF. The CDR3 DNA follows: TGTGCCAGCTCACCACCGGGAGGCACTGAAGCTTTCTTT.

This clone was seen a single time. The chain links TRBV5-1 to TRBJ2-1; 7 nucleotides align to TRBD2. Germline CDR1 reads SGHRS; CDR2 reads YFSETQ. The CDR3 sequence is 20 residues long. Unmatched junction bases numbered 19, after V lost 0 bases and J lost 4 bases. In DNA form, the CDR3 reads TGCGCCAGCAGCTTGGATGGGCTAGCGGAGGCAAATTTCCGATACAATGAGCAGTTCTTC. This translates into CASSLDGLAEANFRYNEQFF. The variable domain in full, completed from reference TRBV5-1 and TRBJ2-1, reads KAGVTQTPRYLIKTRGQQVTLSCSPISGHRSVSWYQQTPGQGLQFLFEYFSETQRNKGNFPGRFSGRQFSNSRSEMNVSTLELGDSALYLCASSLDGLAEANFRYNEQFFGPGTRLTVL.

The chain employs TRBV29-1 and TRBJ1-2; D is uncertain. The germline V gene has CDR1 SQVTM and CDR2 ANQGSEA. Trimming stripped 4 bases from V and 4 bases from J, with 16 bases between. This CDR3 contains 14 residues. DNA for the CDR3: TGCAGCGTTGCGAGCCCACCGTCGTCCTATGGCTACACCTTC. Protein sequence: CSVASPPSSYGYTF.

This chain uses TRBV7-6 with TRBJ1-5; D may be TRBD1 (6 bases). Trimming shortened V by 3 bases and J by 6 bases, and 15 bases separated the two germline ends. The CDR3 runs 15 residues. CDR1 is SGHVS and CDR2 is FNYEAQ in the germline V gene. This CDR3 is CASSLGGGLGQPQHF. The CDR3 bases are TGTGCCAGCAGCTTGGGTGGGGGCCTCGGTCAGCCCCAGCATTTT.

V is TRBV11-2 and J is TRBJ2-5; D is perhaps TRBD1 (6 bases). Germline V lookup: CDR1 SGHAT, CDR2 FQNNGV. The CDR3 extends over 14 amino acids. V gave up 5 bases and J gave up 9 bases, with 19 bases separating them. CDR3 nucleotides: TGTGCCAGCAGCCCAGACAGGACCCTTGTAGCCCAGTACTTC. It yields the protein CASSPDRTLVAQYF.

V and J are TRBV5-6 and TRBJ2-3; the match to TRBD2 covers 9 bases. The trim removed 2 bases at V and 2 bases at J, leaving 3 bases unmatched. This CDR3 has 15 amino acids. The germline V gene has CDR1 SGHDT and CDR2 YYEEEE. CDR3 DNA: TGTGCCAGCAGCTTTAGCGGGAGCGTCACAGATACGCAGTATTTT. This codes for CASSFSGSVTDTQYF.

This chain uses TRBV6-5 with TRBJ2-3; maybe TRBD2 (6 bases). Germline-derived CDR1 and CDR2 are MNHEY and SVGAGI. The ends were cut back, 4 bases at V and 2 bases at J, with 13 bases in the middle. The CDR3 runs 15 residues. The CDR3 spells CASSSSVRDTDTQYF. The DNA for the CDR3 is TGTGCCAGCAGTTCTAGCGTGAGAGACACAGATACGCAGTATTTT.

This chain links TRBV11-3 with TRBJ1-3; D possibly corresponds to TRBD1 (6 bases). Deletions cut 3 bases from V and 4 bases from J, with 10 bases between. The germline CDR1 and CDR2 sequences are SGHNT and YENEEA. This CDR3 is 14 amino acids long. The CDR3 bases are TGTGCCAGCAGCTTCTTGACAGGAGGAAACACCATATATTTT. Amino acid sequence: CASSFLTGGNTIYF.

In this sample, this clone turned up once. This chain links TRBV3-1 (or the pseudogene TRBV3-2) with TRBJ2-7; TRBD2 is a possible D gene (5 bases). The ends were cut back, 4 bases at V and 5 bases at J, with 9 bases in the middle. The germline gives CDR1 LGHDT, CDR2 YNNKEL (reference sequence). The CDR3 contains 12 residues. The CDR3 is CASSRTGNEQYF. In DNA, the CDR3 is TGTGCCAGCAGCCGAACCGGGAACGAGCAGTACTTC.

This chain uses TRBV14 with TRBJ1-2; D is unresolved. The CDR3 sequence is 14 residues long. Germline V gene sequence: CDR1 SGHDN, CDR2 FVKESK. V gave up 4 bases and J gave up 11 bases, with 20 bases separating them. CDR3 region: CASSPFLQGSGYTF. As DNA, the CDR3 is TGTGCCAGCAGCCCCTTCCTACAAGGGTCGGGGTACACCTTC.

The table lists this clone with a count of one. V gene TRBV3-1 (or the pseudogene TRBV3-2) combines with J gene TRBJ1-4; 7 bases fit TRBD1. Per germline, CDR1 LGHDT and CDR2 YNNKEL (reference sequence). CDR3 length equals 14 residues. Trimming at V came to 1 base and at J to 8 bases, leaving 4 bases not matched to a gene. The CDR3 region has the DNA TGTGCCAGCAGCCAAGGACAGGGAAGCGAAAAACTGTTTTTT. It yields the protein CASSQGQGSEKLFF.

This clone appeared a single time. This sequence joins TRBV27 and TRBJ2-7; perhaps TRBD2 as D (7 bases). Germline lookup yields CDR1 MNHEY and CDR2 SMNVEV (reference sequence). CDR3 length equals 14 residues. V was trimmed by 3 bases and J by 2 bases, leaving 11 bases between them. The CDR3 nucleotides are TGTGCCAGCAGTTTGGGGGGGGCAACCTACGAGCAGTACTTC. It translates to CASSLGGATYEQYF.

The count of this clone is one. The V gene is TRBV25-1, the J gene TRBJ2-7; TRBD1 agrees at 7 bases. This CDR3 region has 17 residues. Germline V gives CDR1 MGHDK, CDR2 SYGVNS. Unmatched junction bases numbered 15, after V lost 0 bases and J lost 7 bases. CDR3 nucleotides: TGTGCCAGCAGTGAATATAAGGGAAGGGGGCGGGTCCGGGAGCAGTACTTC. It translates to CASSEYKGRGRVREQYF.

Only a few counts were recorded for this clone. The J gene is TRBJ1-3, the V gene TRBV30, with D tentatively TRBD1 (5 bases). V was cut by 2 bases and J by 3 bases, with 17 bases left in between. CDR3 length equals 16 residues. CDR1 GTSNPN and CDR2 SVGIG come from the germline V gene (reference sequence). In DNA, the CDR3 is TGTGCCTGGAGTCCAATCGGAGGGGTGTATGGAAACACCATATATTTT. Protein product: CAWSPIGGVYGNTIYF.

V is TRBV3-1 (or the pseudogene TRBV3-2) and J is TRBJ2-7; D unresolved. Trimming left V 4 bases short and J 1 base short, with 5 bases between. CDR1 and CDR2 from the germline V gene are LGHDT and YNNKEL (reference sequence). The CDR3 totals 12 residues. The CDR3 loop is CASSLHSYEQYF. CDR3 DNA: TGTGCCAGCAGCCTACATTCCTACGAGCAGTACTTC.

The genes are TRBV7-3 and TRBJ2-3; weak D call: TRBD1 (7 bases). V lost 6 bases and J 6 bases, leaving 16 bases between the germline ends. There are 14 residues in the CDR3. CDR1 is SGHTA, CDR2 FQGTGA, per germline. Here the CDR3 reads CASSLGGGGDTQYF. The CDR3 DNA reads TGTGCCAGCAGTTTAGGAGGGGGCGGGGATACGCAGTATTTT.

This chain links TRBV24-1 with TRBJ1-2; D might be TRBD1 (6 bases). This CDR3 region has 16 residues. CDR1 and CDR2 (germline): KGHDR, SFDVKD. Between the trimmed V and J ends, which lost 8 bases and 8 bases, there was a span of 26 bases. CDR3 coding DNA: TGTGCCACCATCGCTAAGGGGGAACAGTTGGTTGCGGGCTACACCTTC. Translated, it gives CATIAKGEQLVAGYTF.

CDR3 nucleotide sequence: TGTGCCAGCAGCTCCGGACTAGCGACAGTAGGGAATGAGCAGTTCTTC. Translation: CASSSGLATVGNEQFF. The J gene is TRBJ2-1, the V gene TRBV5-4; TRBD2 aligns across 9 bases. This CDR3 comprises 16 residues. Germline V CDR1 and CDR2: SGHNT, YYREEE (reference sequence). Trimming removed 3 bases from V and 7 bases from J; junction bases left unmatched: 11.

V is TRBV7-7 and J is TRBJ2-2, with 12 nucleotides matching TRBD2. The CDR3 covers 15 residues. Germline V gene sequence: CDR1 SSHAT, CDR2 FNYEAQ (reference sequence). The ends lost 5 bases at V and 5 bases at J; junction bases unmatched: 3. CDR3 sequence reads: CASSETSGRTGELFF. In DNA, the CDR3 is TGTGCCAGCAGCGAGACTAGCGGGAGAACCGGGGAGCTGTTTTTT.

CDR3 nucleotide sequence: TGTGCCAGCAGTCAGGGTCACCCGGCACGGACCCAGTACTTC. It is translated as CASSQGHPARTQYF. The gene calls are TRBV27 and TRBJ2-5, with a weak D call TRBD1 (5 bases). Per germline, CDR1 MNHEY and CDR2 SMNVEV (reference sequence). The V gene lost 5 bases and the J gene lost 7 bases, with 17 bases spanning the gap. This CDR3 comprises 14 residues.

About this clone: At one end the junction does not follow the germline gene, possibly because of a read error. This chain links TRBV6-1 with TRBJ2-5, with TRBD1 as a possible D gene (6 bases). Germline V lookup: CDR1 MNHNS, CDR2 SASEGT. CDR3 length equals 15 residues. Written as DNA, the CDR3 is TGTGCCAGCTGTGAAGGGTGGGGGCTGGGAGAGACCCAGTACTTC. This sequence encodes CASCEGWGLGETQYF.

V gene TRBV19 combines with J gene TRBJ2-1; D might be TRBD2 (5 bases). V shed 2 bases and J shed 6 bases, with 11 bases lying between them. The CDR3 runs to 14 residues. The germline V gene has CDR1 LNHDA and CDR2 SQIVND (reference sequence). The DNA of the CDR3 is TGTGCCAGTAGTATAATCGGACTTACCAATGAGCAGTTCTTC. Protein product: CASSIIGLTNEQFF.

The chain employs TRBV28 and TRBJ2-7; TRBD1 agrees at 9 bases. The CDR3 has 14 residues. The trim removed 6 bases at V and 3 bases at J, leaving 6 bases unmatched. CDR1 and CDR2 from the germline V gene are MDHEN and SYDVKM. CDR3 nucleotide sequence: TGTGCCAGCAGGACCCGGGGACAGGGCTACGAGCAGTACGTC. Residues: CASRTRGQGYEQYV.

The J gene is TRBJ2-3, the V gene TRBV27, with D perhaps matching TRBD2 (5 bases). Trimming left V 2 bases short and J 2 bases short, with 11 bases between. The CDR3 extends over 15 amino acids. Germline V CDR1 and CDR2: MNHEY, SMNVEV (reference sequence). The CDR3 loop reads CASSLKGVVTDTQYF. DNA of the CDR3: TGTGCCAGCAGTTTAAAGGGAGTAGTCACAGATACGCAGTATTTT.